This entry lists 30 T cell receptor beta chains sequenced from one sample in a study of beta chain features in type 1 diabetes. Isolated RNA was reverse transcribed in full, so expressed TCRB transcripts were sequenced. Assay used: immunoSEQ multiplex PCR; TCRdb lists only in-frame clones, some missing. The data show about 240,000 clones, less than 35% seen once. The sample was central memory CD4+ T cells from blood. Receptors originate from a man younger than 45 in good health.

The rearrangement links TRBV30 to TRBJ1-1; D uncertain. V was trimmed by 4 bases and J by 11 bases, leaving 17 bases between them. CDR1 is GTSNPN, CDR2 SVGIG, per germline (reference sequence). This CDR3 has 12 residues. The CDR3 DNA reads as TGTGCCTGGACCCCCGGGCAAGTCGAGGCTTTCTTT. Amino acid sequence: CAWTPGQVEAFF.

This clone was counted at least ten times. The rearrangement links TRBV11-2 to TRBJ2-5; D is ambiguous. Germline CDR1 and CDR2: SGHAT and FQNNGV. The CDR3 consists of 11 residues. The V end lost 2 bases, the J end lost 2 bases, and 0 bases lay between the germline ends. CDR3 sequence (DNA): TGTGCCAGCAGCTTACAAGAGACCCAGTACTTC. It specifies CASSLQETQYF.

The genes are TRBV5-6 and TRBJ2-3, with unresolved D. V lost 4 bases and J 5 bases, leaving 14 bases between the germline ends. Germline values: CDR1 SGHDT, CDR2 YYEEEE. This CDR3 has 14 residues. CDR3 residues: CASSLLNSQDTQYF. The CDR3 bases are TGTGCCAGCAGCCTACTGAACTCCCAAGATACGCAGTATTTT. Complete variable domain (other parts from reference TRBV5-6 and TRBJ2-3): DAGVTQSPTHLIKTRGQQVTLRCSPKSGHDTVSWYQQALGQGPQFIFQYYEEEERQRGNFPDRFSGHQFPNYSSELNVNALLLGDSALYLCASSLLNSQDTQYFGPGTRLTVL.

This clone was observed a handful of times. The V gene is TRBV11-2, the J gene TRBJ2-7; TRBD1 aligns across 9 bases. Germline V lookup: CDR1 SGHAT, CDR2 FQNNGV. The V gene end was trimmed by 2 bases and the J gene end by 7 bases; junction bases not matched to a gene: 9. This CDR3 spans 15 amino acids. CDR3: CASSLSTATGGEQYF. The CDR3 DNA sequence: TGTGCCAGCAGCTTATCAACGGCGACAGGGGGAGAGCAGTACTTC. The variable domain in full, completed from reference TRBV11-2 and TRBJ2-7, reads EAGVAQSPRYKIIEKRQSVAFWCNPISGHATLYWYQQILGQGPKLLIQFQNNGVVDDSQLPKDRFSAERLKGVDSTLKIQPAKLEDSAVYLCASSLSTATGGEQYFGPGTRLTVT.

This clone was seen many times. The chain joins TRBV7-2 to TRBJ2-7, with D possibly called TRBD1 or TRBD2 (5 bases each). This CDR3 is built from 15 residues. Trimming took 5 bases from V and 5 from J, leaving 19 bases between them. Germline CDR1 and CDR2: SGHTA and FQGNSA. CDR3 amino acids: CASSTRTPGLNEQYF. In nucleotides, the CDR3 is TGTGCCAGCAGCACCCGGACACCGGGGCTAAACGAGCAGTACTTC.

This clone has just a few counts. DNA for the CDR3: TGTGCCAGCAGACCCCCCGGACTAGATCAGTACTTC. Translation: CASRPPGLDQYF. The V gene is TRBV28, the J gene TRBJ2-7, with TRBD2 matching over 7 bases. The germline V gene encodes CDR1 MDHEN and CDR2 SYDVKM. This CDR3 spans 12 amino acids. Trimming took 6 bases from V and 10 from J; bases not matched to a gene: 9.

V and J are TRBV7-8 and TRBJ1-1; D gene uncertain. Per the germline V gene, CDR1 is SGHVS and CDR2 is FQNEAQ. The CDR3 length is 12 residues. V lost 4 bases to trimming and J lost 2 bases, with 5 bases between them. Here the CDR3 DNA reads TGTGCCAGCAGCTCCTTTAACACTGAAGCTTTCTTT. Translation gives CASSSFNTEAFF. Variable domain in full (rest from reference TRBV7-8 and TRBJ1-1): GAGVSQSPRYKVAKRGQDVALRCDPISGHVSLFWYQQALGQGPEFLTYFQNEAQLDKSGLPSDRFFAERPEGSVSTLKIQRTQQEDSAVYLCASSSFNTEAFFGQGTRLTVV.

In its sample, this clone was seen a few times. The rearrangement uses TRBV20-1 and TRBJ1-2; no reliable D call. CDR1 DFQATT and CDR2 SNEGSKA come from the germline V gene (reference sequence). The CDR3 runs 10 residues. Trimming shortened V by 5 bases and J by 3 bases, and 4 bases separated the two germline ends. As DNA, the CDR3 is TGCAGTGCTGGGGACTATGGCTACACCTTC. Translation: CSAGDYGYTF.

The chain employs TRBV5-1 and TRBJ1-2; no clear D gene. Trimming removed 2 bases at V and 3 bases at J, with 8 bases between. The CDR3 loop spans 13 amino acids. CDR1 SGHRS and CDR2 YFSETQ come from the germline V gene. CDR3 region: CASSLDNDYGYTF. For the CDR3, the DNA is TGCGCCAGCAGCTTAGACAACGACTATGGCTACACCTTC.

This clone showed up just a few times. The gene calls are TRBV6-1 and TRBJ1-2; unclear D gene. Trimming removed 3 bases at V and 4 bases at J, with 6 bases between. The CDR3 covers 12 residues. Germline V gene sequence: CDR1 MNHNS, CDR2 SASEGT. In DNA form, the CDR3 reads TGTGCCAGCAGTGACAGGTTCTATGGCTACACCTTC. It translates to CASSDRFYGYTF.

V is TRBV5-1 and J is TRBJ2-5; TRBD1 matches at 9 bases. The trim removed 2 bases at V and 5 bases at J, leaving 10 bases unmatched. Germline V gives CDR1 SGHRS, CDR2 YFSETQ. The CDR3 is made up of 16 amino acids. The CDR3 protein is CASSFSDRGVRETQYF. The CDR3 nucleotides are TGCGCCAGCAGCTTCTCTGACAGGGGGGTCCGGGAGACCCAGTACTTC. The entire variable domain, with the rest obtained from reference TRBV5-1 and TRBJ2-5, is as follows: KAGVTQTPRYLIKTRGQQVTLSCSPISGHRSVSWYQQTPGQGLQFLFEYFSETQRNKGNFPGRFSGRQFSNSRSEMNVSTLELGDSALYLCASSFSDRGVRETQYFGPGTRLLVL.

V is TRBV15 and J is TRBJ1-6; a possible D gene is TRBD1 (5 bases). Trimming removed 0 bases from V and 18 bases from J, with 12 bases in between. CDR1 is LNHNV, CDR2 YYDKDF, per germline (reference sequence). The CDR3 spans 12 residues. CDR3 amino acids: CATSRDGAAHHF. CDR3 coding DNA: TGTGCCACCAGCAGAGATGGGGCAGCCCACCACTTT.

This clone came up a few times. The chain combines TRBV7-2 with TRBJ2-3; D is unresolved. Trimming took off 5 bases at V and 4 bases at J, with 10 bases between the two ends. From germline, CDR1 is SGHTA and CDR2 FQGNSA. This CDR3 region has 13 residues. CDR3 sequence: CASSPFNPDTQYF. CDR3 DNA: TGTGCCAGCAGCCCGTTTAACCCAGATACGCAGTATTTT.

V and J are TRBV5-6 and TRBJ2-7, with unresolved D. CDR3 length equals 15 residues. Germline loops: CDR1 SGHDT, CDR2 YYEEEE. Trimming removed 3 bases from V and 8 bases from J, with 21 bases in between. The CDR3, as DNA: TGTGCCAGCAGCTCAGGCCCAGAAGCTACGATTAAGCAGTACTTC. It translates to CASSSGPEATIKQYF.

This clone turned up a few times. V is TRBV19 and J is TRBJ2-5, with D hard to call. The CDR3 totals 16 residues. The germline V and J ends were trimmed by 4 bases and 1 base, with 16 bases remaining between them. Looked up from germline, CDR1 is LNHDA and CDR2 is SQIVND (reference sequence). CDR3 sequence reads: CASSRWGLEAQETQYF. The CDR3 DNA follows: TGTGCCAGTAGTAGATGGGGTTTGGAAGCCCAAGAGACCCAGTACTTC. The full variable domain, completed using reference TRBV19 and TRBJ2-5, is DGGITQSPKYLFRKEGQNVTLSCEQNLNHDAMYWYRQDPGQGLRLIYYSQIVNDFQKGDIAEGYSVSREKKESFPLTVTSAQKNPTAFYLCASSRWGLEAQETQYFGPGTRLLVL.

This clone turned up a few times. The rearrangement uses TRBV6-5 and TRBJ1-1; D possibly corresponds to TRBD1 (5 bases). The V gene lost 4 bases and the J gene lost 2 bases, with 8 bases spanning the gap. The CDR3 sequence is 13 residues long. The germline V gene encodes CDR1 MNHEY and CDR2 SVGAGI. The CDR3 DNA is TGTGCCAGCAGTTTCGACAGAAACACTGAAGCTTTCTTT. Translated, it gives CASSFDRNTEAFF.

This clone was detected a few times. V and J are TRBV29-1 and TRBJ2-5, with D possibly TRBD1 on 6 matching bases. This CDR3 is 11 amino acids long. The germline CDR1 and CDR2 sequences are SQVTM and ANQGSEA. Trimming removed 6 bases from V and 5 bases from J, with 10 bases in between. Here the CDR3 DNA reads TGCAGCGTGCAGGGGCAGGAGACCCAGTACTTC. It specifies CSVQGQETQYF.

This clone was recorded a few times. The V and J genes are TRBV5-1 and TRBJ2-7, with a possible D match to TRBD1 (6 bases). Per the germline V gene, CDR1 is SGHRS and CDR2 is YFSETQ. This CDR3 contains 14 residues. V gave up 0 bases and J gave up 4 bases, with 11 bases separating them. The CDR3: CASSLGNQGYEQYF. The DNA of the CDR3 is TGCGCCAGCAGCTTGGGTAACCAGGGGTACGAGCAGTACTTC. Using reference TRBV5-1 and TRBJ2-7 for the parts outside the CDR3, the full variable domain is KAGVTQTPRYLIKTRGQQVTLSCSPISGHRSVSWYQQTPGQGLQFLFEYFSETQRNKGNFPGRFSGRQFSNSRSEMNVSTLELGDSALYLCASSLGNQGYEQYFGPGTRLTVT.

This clone came up a few times. The CDR3 nucleotides are TGTGCCTGGAGTGTCCGGGGGGGCTATCCGTACTTC. Its translation: CAWSVRGGYPYF. The chain links TRBV30 to TRBJ2-5, with 8 bases lining up with TRBD2. Germline-derived CDR1 and CDR2 are GTSNPN and SVGIG (reference sequence). The V segment lost 0 bases and the J segment 13 bases; nucleotides outside the gene matches: 7. This CDR3 comprises 12 residues.

This clone was seen more than once but under ten times. Other nucleotide sequences from this sample produce the same CDR3. The chain joins TRBV6-5 to TRBJ2-7, with TRBD1 matching over 7 bases. The junction had 11 bases not matched to a gene; V was cut back by 6 bases and J by 3 bases. The CDR3 contains 15 residues. Germline-derived CDR1 and CDR2 are MNHEY and SVGAGI. The CDR3 DNA reads TGTGCCAGCAGGGCCGGGCTGGGACAGAACTACGAGCAGTACTTC. Translated, it gives CASRAGLGQNYEQYF.

In its sample, this clone was seen a few times. This chain links TRBV4-2 with TRBJ2-1, with 8 positions matching TRBD2. The CDR3 totals 13 residues. Germline V gene lookup returns CDR1 LGHNA and CDR2 YNFKEQ. V was pared by 4 bases and J by 8 bases, with 4 bases of the junction left unmatched. CDR3 region: CASSPRRGDEQFF. Here the CDR3 DNA reads TGTGCCAGCAGCCCCAGGCGGGGGGATGAGCAGTTCTTC.

This clone was picked up a small number of times. J is TRBJ1-1 and V is TRBV6-1; TRBD1 might be the D (6 bases). There are 14 residues in the CDR3. Germline CDR1 MNHNS, CDR2 SASEGT. V lost 8 bases to trimming and J lost 0 bases, with 13 bases between them. The CDR3 coding sequence is TGTGCCAGCTACAACGGACAGCTGAACACTGAAGCTTTCTTT. Encoded protein: CASYNGQLNTEAFF.

The chain combines TRBV10-3 with TRBJ2-4, with a weak D call TRBD1 (5 bases). Germline V gene data show CDR1 as ENHRY and CDR2 as SYGVKD. There are 13 residues in the CDR3. V lost 5 bases and J 9 bases, leaving 14 bases between the germline ends. The CDR3 nucleotides read TGTGCCATCAGTACAGGATCCCAGAGCATTCAGTACTTC. Protein product: CAISTGSQSIQYF.

The gene calls are TRBV14 and TRBJ2-6; unclear D gene. Looked up from germline, CDR1 is SGHDN and CDR2 is FVKESK. V shed 3 bases and J shed 2 bases, with 11 bases lying between them. CDR3 length: 16 amino acids. The CDR3 nucleotides read TGTGCCAGCAGCCACGCGACGTGGGCTGGGGCCAACGTCCTGACTTTC. Its protein is CASSHATWAGANVLTF. The full variable domain, completed using reference TRBV14 and TRBJ2-6, is EAGVTQFPSHSVIEKGQTVTLRCDPISGHDNLYWYRRVMGKEIKFLLHFVKESKQDESGMPNNRFLAERTGGTYSTLKVQPAELEDSGVYFCASSHATWAGANVLTFGAGSRLTVL.

Note on this clone: Its ends do not fully match the called genes, so a read error is possible. V usage is TRBV7-2 and J usage is TRBJ2-2, with D unclear. The CDR3 length is 15 residues. CDR1 is SGHTA and CDR2 is FQGNSA in the germline V gene. The CDR3 DNA reads as TGTGCGAGCAAGGTTACCGCTTCGAACACCGGGGAGCTGTTTTTT. Encoded protein: CASKVTASNTGELFF.

The J gene is TRBJ1-5, the V gene TRBV20-1; no reliable D call. Trimming removed 3 bases from V and 5 bases from J, with 5 bases in between. Germline values: CDR1 DFQATT, CDR2 SNEGSKA (reference sequence). This CDR3 is 11 amino acids long. CDR3 region: CSASDDQPQHF. CDR3 sequence (DNA): TGCAGTGCTAGCGATGATCAGCCCCAGCATTTT.

This clone was seen a handful of times. The chain joins TRBV30 to TRBJ2-6, with TRBD1 matching 8 bases. Germline V lookup: CDR1 GTSNPN, CDR2 SVGIG (reference sequence). The CDR3 has 15 residues. V shed 8 bases and J 2 bases; nucleotides not matched to a gene: 8. CDR3 residues: CATEQGGTGANVLTF. The CDR3, as DNA: TGTGCCACCGAACAGGGGGGAACTGGGGCCAACGTCCTGACTTTC.

This clone was counted between two and nine times. This specimen includes other DNA sequences encoding the same CDR3. The J gene is TRBJ2-3, the V gene TRBV7-2; D gene ambiguous. Trimming took off 1 base at V and 3 bases at J, with 5 bases between the two ends. Germline values: CDR1 SGHTA, CDR2 FQGNSA. The CDR3 length is 13 residues. CDR3 in DNA: TGTGCCAGCAGCTTAGTAGGGACAGATACGCAGTATTTT. Translation: CASSLVGTDTQYF.

This chain joins TRBV4-3 and TRBJ2-2; D possibly corresponds to TRBD1 (6 bases). The CDR3 runs to 16 residues. Germline V gene data show CDR1 as LGHNA and CDR2 as YSLEER. V was trimmed by 0 bases and J by 6 bases, leaving 14 bases between them. The CDR3 DNA reads as TGCGCCAGCAGCCAAGATCTGGCGTCAGGGGCCGGGGAGCTGTTTTTT. Protein: CASSQDLASGAGELFF.

This chain links TRBV2 with TRBJ1-2; 7 bases align to TRBD1. The germline V gene encodes CDR1 SNHLY and CDR2 FYNNEI. The ends lost 5 bases at V and 5 bases at J; junction bases unmatched: 8. The CDR3 runs 14 residues. CDR3 loop: CASSPVDRMYGYTF. The CDR3 nucleotides are TGTGCCAGCAGTCCCGTGGACAGGATGTATGGCTACACCTTC.